The 11 T cell receptor beta chains in this list originate from one sample, sequenced in a study of T cells in Graves' hyperthyroidism and ophthalmopathy. What was amplified from RNA transcripts were TCR beta CDR3 regions. The HTBI primer set drove a first-round RT-PCR of the TCR CDR3. TCRdb re-derived calls from the multiplex PCR reads in MiXCR, one entry per CDR3 protein. The sample shows 750,000 to 900,000 distinct CDR3 sequences, 35% to 45% of them seen only once. What was sequenced was blood. The receptor set was obtained from a man between 18 and 29 years old with Graves' hyperthyroidism.

V and J are TRBV10-3 and TRBJ1-6; 9 bases agree with TRBD1. The V and J ends lost 3 bases and 6 bases, in that order; junction bases with no gene match: 3. The length of the CDR3 is 15 residues. The germline CDR1 and CDR2 sequences are ENHRY and SYGVKD. CDR3 bases: TGTGCCATCAGTGAACCGGGACAGGGTAATTCACCCCTCCACTTT. Translated, it gives CAISEPGQGNSPLHF.

On this clonotype: A single base separates this from a much larger clone, so it may be a read error. The V call is TRBV5-1, the J call TRBJ1-2, with a weak D call TRBD1 (6 bases). Germline V gives CDR1 SGHRS, CDR2 YFSETQ. The CDR3 has 16 amino acids. Trimming cost V 2 bases and J 4 bases, with 18 bases left between them. For the CDR3, the DNA is TGCGCCAGCAGCTTAGTCCCGGGGGCGCTGGGCTATGGCTACACCTTC. Amino acids: CASSLVPGALGYGYTF.

This clonotype was seen at least ten times. This chain uses TRBV10-3 with TRBJ1-5; D might be TRBD1 (6 bases). The CDR3 contains 13 residues. The ends were cut back, 7 bases at V and 4 bases at J, with 11 bases in the middle. Germline CDR1 and CDR2: ENHRY and SYGVKD. Here the CDR3 reads CAITGTPNQPQHF. CDR3 sequence (DNA): TGTGCCATCACGGGGACACCTAATCAGCCCCAGCATTTT.

In regard to this clonotype: This may be a read error, as it is one base from a much larger clone. The V call is TRBV2, the J call TRBJ2-5; tentative D call: TRBD2 (6 bases). The CDR3 covers 15 residues. CDR1 is SNHLY, CDR2 FYNNEI, per germline. The germline V and J ends were trimmed by 8 bases and 1 base, with 17 bases remaining between them. In DNA form, the CDR3 reads TGTGCCAGCGTTACGGGACTCGCACCCCAAGAGACCCAGTACTTC. Translated: CASVTGLAPQETQYF. Variable domain in full (rest from reference TRBV2 and TRBJ2-5): EPEVTQTPSHQVTQMGQEVILRCVPISNHLYFYWYRQILGQKVEFLVSFYNNEISEKSEIFDDQFSVERPDGSNFTLKIRSTKLEDSAMYFCASVTGLAPQETQYFGPGTRLLVL.

The rearrangement links TRBV6-1 to TRBJ2-7, with 7 positions matching TRBD1. With 7 bases clipped from V and 2 bases from J, the junction kept 8 bases outside the gene matches. In germline, CDR1 is MNHNS, CDR2 SASEGT. This CDR3 has 14 amino acids. In DNA form, the CDR3 reads TGTGCCAGCACCAGTGACAGGGACCCCTACGAGCAGTACTTC. Translation gives CASTSDRDPYEQYF.

This clonotype appeared once. A much larger clone is a single base away; this may be a read error. CDR3 loop: CASSEGKTYEQYF. The CDR3 nucleotides read TGTGCCAGCAGTGAAGGCAAGACCTACGAGCAGTACTTC. The rearrangement links TRBV2 to TRBJ2-7; D unclear. The CDR3 sequence is 13 residues long. The germline V gene encodes CDR1 SNHLY and CDR2 FYNNEI. With 1 base removed from V and 2 bases from J, the gap between germline ends came to 6 bases.

This clonotype was counted at least ten times. The gene calls are TRBV29-1 and TRBJ1-4; 9 bases line up with TRBD1. The CDR3 totals 13 residues. The junction had 4 bases not matched to a gene; V was cut back by 6 bases and J by 5 bases. From germline, CDR1 is SQVTM and CDR2 ANQGSEA. CDR3 nucleotides: TGCAGCGTCGCCGGGACAGGGAATGAAAAACTGTTTTTT. It yields the protein CSVAGTGNEKLFF.

This chain joins TRBV12-5 and TRBJ1-2, with D maybe TRBD1 (5 bases). V dropped 9 bases and J dropped 8 bases, with 16 bases sitting between them. The length of the CDR3 is 12 residues. Germline CDR1 LGHNT, CDR2 FRNRAP. The CDR3 nucleotides read TGTGCTAGCGCCAGGGAACACGGAGGCTACACCTTC. Translated, it gives CASAREHGGYTF.

This rearrangement joins TRBV5-1 to TRBJ1-2; 8 bases align to TRBD1. Trimming removed 1 base from V and 6 bases from J; junction bases left unmatched: 8. Germline CDR1 is SGHRS and CDR2 is YFSETQ. There are 15 residues in the CDR3. CDR3 DNA: TGCGCCAGCAGCTTGTGGGGCCAGGGGGCAGATGGCTACACCTTC. This encodes CASSLWGQGADGYTF.

V usage is TRBV7-8 and J usage is TRBJ1-2; TRBD1 agrees at 9 bases. Germline CDR1 SGHVS, CDR2 FQNEAQ. The CDR3 is 15 residues long. J was trimmed by 8 bases and V by 3 bases; bases with no gene match: 10. As DNA, the CDR3 is TGTGCCAGCAGCTTCGAAAACAGGGGGCGCCTGGGCTACACCTTC. Residues: CASSFENRGRLGYTF.

The J gene is TRBJ1-1, the V gene TRBV19; maybe TRBD1 (5 bases). Looked up from germline, CDR1 is LNHDA and CDR2 is SQIVND (reference sequence). With 4 bases removed from V and 3 bases from J, the gap between germline ends came to 12 bases. This CDR3 spans 14 amino acids. CDR3 in amino acids: CASSKGGEDTEAFF. CDR3 bases: TGTGCCAGTAGTAAGGGAGGGGAGGACACTGAAGCTTTCTTT.